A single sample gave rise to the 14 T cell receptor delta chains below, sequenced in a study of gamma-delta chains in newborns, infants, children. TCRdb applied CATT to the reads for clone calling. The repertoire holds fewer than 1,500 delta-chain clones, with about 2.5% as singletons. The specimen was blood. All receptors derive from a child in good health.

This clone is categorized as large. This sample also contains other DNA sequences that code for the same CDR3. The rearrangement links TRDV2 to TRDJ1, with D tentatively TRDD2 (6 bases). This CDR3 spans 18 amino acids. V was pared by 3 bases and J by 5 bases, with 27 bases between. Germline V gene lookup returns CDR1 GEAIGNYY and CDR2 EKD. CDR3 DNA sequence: TGTGCCTGTGACGTCGTGAGGGATCCTACATCCCCAGAGGATAAACTCATCTTT. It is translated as CACDVVRDPTSPEDKLIF.

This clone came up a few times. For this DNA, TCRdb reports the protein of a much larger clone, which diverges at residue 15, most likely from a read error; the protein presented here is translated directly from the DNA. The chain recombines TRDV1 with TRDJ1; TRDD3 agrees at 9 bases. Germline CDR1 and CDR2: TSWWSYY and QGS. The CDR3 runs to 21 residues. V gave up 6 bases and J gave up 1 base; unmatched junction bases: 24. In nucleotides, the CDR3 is TGTGCTCTTGGAAGGTATCTGGACGCTGGGGGATTCGTCTTGCCCACCGATAAACTCATCTTT. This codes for CALGRYLDAGGFVLPTDKLIF.

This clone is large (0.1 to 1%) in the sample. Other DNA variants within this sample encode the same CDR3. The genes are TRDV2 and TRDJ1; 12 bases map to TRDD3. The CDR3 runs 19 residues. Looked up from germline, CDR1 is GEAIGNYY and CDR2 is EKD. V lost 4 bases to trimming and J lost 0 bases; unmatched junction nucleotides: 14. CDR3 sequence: CACEPLYLGDTANTDKLIF. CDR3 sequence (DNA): TGTGCCTGTGAACCACTTTATCTGGGGGATACGGCAAACACCGATAAACTCATCTTT.

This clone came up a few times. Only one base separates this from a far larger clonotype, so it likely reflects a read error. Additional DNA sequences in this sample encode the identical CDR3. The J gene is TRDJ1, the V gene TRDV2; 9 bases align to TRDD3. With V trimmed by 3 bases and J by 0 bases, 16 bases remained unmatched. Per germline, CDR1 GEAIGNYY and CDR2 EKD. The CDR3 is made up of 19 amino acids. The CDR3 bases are TGTGCCTGTGACGGCATACTGGGGGACACTCCCTCTTACACCGATAAACTCATCTTT. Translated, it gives CACDGILGDTPSYTDKLIF.

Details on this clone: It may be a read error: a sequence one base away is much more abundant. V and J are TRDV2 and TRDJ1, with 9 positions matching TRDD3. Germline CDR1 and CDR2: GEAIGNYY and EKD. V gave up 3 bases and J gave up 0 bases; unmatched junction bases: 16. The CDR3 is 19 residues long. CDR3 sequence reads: CACDLLLGDPGKYTDKLIF. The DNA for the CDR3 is TGTGCCTGTGACCTGTTACTGGGGGACCCGGGAAAGTACACCGATAAACTCATCTTT.

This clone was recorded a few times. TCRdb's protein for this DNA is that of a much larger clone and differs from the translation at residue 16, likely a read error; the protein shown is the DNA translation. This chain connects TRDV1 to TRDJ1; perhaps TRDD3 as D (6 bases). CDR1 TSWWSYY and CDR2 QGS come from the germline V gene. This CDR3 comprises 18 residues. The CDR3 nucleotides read TGTGCTCTTGGGGAAAACCCGAGCCTGGGGTCAAGGGCCGATAAACCCATCTTT. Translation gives CALGENPSLGSRADKPIF.

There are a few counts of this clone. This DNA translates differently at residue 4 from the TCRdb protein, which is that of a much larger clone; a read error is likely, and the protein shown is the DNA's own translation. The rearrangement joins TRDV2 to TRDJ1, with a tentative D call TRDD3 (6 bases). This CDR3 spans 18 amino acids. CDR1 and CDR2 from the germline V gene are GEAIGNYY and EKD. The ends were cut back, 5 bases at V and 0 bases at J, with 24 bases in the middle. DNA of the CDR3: TGTGCCTGTGGCATCGTGCCGGGGGACATCGAGTACACCGATAAACTCATCTTT. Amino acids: CACGIVPGDIEYTDKLIF.

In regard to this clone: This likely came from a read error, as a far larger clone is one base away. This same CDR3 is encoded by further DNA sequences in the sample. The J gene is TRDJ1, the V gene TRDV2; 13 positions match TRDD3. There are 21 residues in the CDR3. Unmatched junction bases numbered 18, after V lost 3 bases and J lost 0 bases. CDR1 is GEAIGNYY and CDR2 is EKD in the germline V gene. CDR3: CACDSALLGDTLSRYTDKLIF. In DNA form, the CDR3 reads TGTGCCTGTGACTCGGCCCTACTGGGGGATACGCTCTCGAGGTACACCGATAAACTCATCTTT.

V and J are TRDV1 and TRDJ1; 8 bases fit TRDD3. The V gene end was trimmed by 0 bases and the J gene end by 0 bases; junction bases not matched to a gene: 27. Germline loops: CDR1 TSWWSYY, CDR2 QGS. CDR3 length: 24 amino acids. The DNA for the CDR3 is TGTGCTCTTGGGGAACTTTTATCAGGCCGGGGGATAGCATTCACATACCCCAACACCGATAAACTCATCTTT. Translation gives CALGELLSGRGIAFTYPNTDKLIF.

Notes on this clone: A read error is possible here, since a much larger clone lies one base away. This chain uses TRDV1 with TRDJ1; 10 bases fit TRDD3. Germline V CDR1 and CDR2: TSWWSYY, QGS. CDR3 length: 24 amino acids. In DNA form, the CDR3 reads TGTGCTCTTGGGGAACTACGGCCTTCTACTTTTACTGGGGGATCAATCCGGTGGGCCGATAAACCCATCTTT. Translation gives CALGELRPSTFTGGSIRWADKPIF.

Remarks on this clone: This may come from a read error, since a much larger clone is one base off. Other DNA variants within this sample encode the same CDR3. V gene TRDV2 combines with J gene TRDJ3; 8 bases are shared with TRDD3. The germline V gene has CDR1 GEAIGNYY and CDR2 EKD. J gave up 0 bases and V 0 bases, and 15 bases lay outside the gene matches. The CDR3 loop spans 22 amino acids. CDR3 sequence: CACDTLKRLGDTFSWDTRQMFF. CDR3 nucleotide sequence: TGTGCCTGTGACACCCTAAAGAGGCTGGGGGACACGTTCTCCTGGGACACCCGACAGATGTTTTTC.

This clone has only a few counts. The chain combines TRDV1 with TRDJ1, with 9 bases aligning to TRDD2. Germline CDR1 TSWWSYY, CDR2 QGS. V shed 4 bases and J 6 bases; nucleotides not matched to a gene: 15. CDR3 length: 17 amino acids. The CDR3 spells CALGGLPTLLGAYKLIF. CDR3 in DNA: TGTGCTCTTGGGGGCCTTCCTACTTTGCTGGGGGCTTATAAACTCATCTTT.

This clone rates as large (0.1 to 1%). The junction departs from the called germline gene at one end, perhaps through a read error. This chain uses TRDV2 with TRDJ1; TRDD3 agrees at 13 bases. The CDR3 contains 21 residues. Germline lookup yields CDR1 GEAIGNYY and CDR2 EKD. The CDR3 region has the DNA TGTGCCTGTGACTCGGCTCTACTGGGGGATACGCTCTCGAGGTACACCGGTAAACTCATCTTT. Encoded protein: CACDSALLGDTLSRYTGKLIF.

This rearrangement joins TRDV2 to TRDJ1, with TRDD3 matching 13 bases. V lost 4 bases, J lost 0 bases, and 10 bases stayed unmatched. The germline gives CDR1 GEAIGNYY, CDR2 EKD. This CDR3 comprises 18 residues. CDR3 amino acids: CACDPLLGDTRNTDKLIF. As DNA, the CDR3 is TGTGCCTGTGATCCCTTACTGGGGGATACGCGGAACACCGATAAACTCATCTTT.